Listed below are T cell receptor beta chains from one sample, sequenced in a study of circulating and synovial CD4+ cells in juvenile arthritis. The data were produced by immunoSEQ multiplex PCR, yet TCRdb's version contains in-frame clones alone and is incomplete. Seen here are some 33,000 clones, about 94% observed once, and the top ten hold around 0.7%. The sequencing input was CD4+ T cells from blood. Receptors originate from a human donor with juvenile idiopathic arthritis. Both conserved end residues are part of each CDR3. D genes are given only for firm matches. Clone size is stated in some rows and not others, as once, few, many or a class when expanded.

D: TRBD2
J: TRBJ2-1
V: TRBV5-1
size: NA
CDR3: CASSELAGGRGEQFF
DNA: TGCGCCAGCAGCGAGCTAGCGGGGGGGCGGGGTGAGCAGTTCTTC

D: NA
J: TRBJ2-2
V: TRBV6-5
size: NA
CDR3: CASSYSWALNTGELFF
DNA: TGTGCCAGCAGTTACTCTTGGGCGTTGAACACCGGGGAGCTGTTTTTT

D: NA
J: TRBJ1-6
V: TRBV7-9
size: few
CDR3: CASSSATVGVLNSPLHF
DNA: TGTGCCAGCAGCTCCGCGACAGTCGGTGTCCTCAATTCACCCCTCCACTTT

D: NA
J: TRBJ2-4
V: TRBV4-2
size: NA
CDR3: CASSQELVLAKNIQYF
DNA: TGTGCCAGCAGCCAAGAATTAGTTCTAGCCAAAAACATTCAGTACTTC

D: NA
J: TRBJ1-2
V: TRBV7-8
size: NA
CDR3: CASSHKQGGWDGYTF
DNA: TGTGCCAGCAGCCACAAACAGGGAGGGTGGGATGGCTACACCTTC

D: TRBD1
J: TRBJ1-1
V: TRBV7-9
size: NA
CDR3: CASSSRQGVMNTEAFF
DNA: TGTGCCAGCAGCTCCCGGCAGGGGGTGATGAACACTGAAGCTTTCTTT

D: NA
J: TRBJ1-3
V: TRBV5-1
size: NA
CDR3: CASSYDGSTSGNTIYF
DNA: TGCGCCAGCAGCTACGACGGCTCGACAAGTGGAAACACCATATATTTT

D: NA
J: TRBJ1-1
V: TRBV7-9
size: NA
CDR3: CASSLSLVAFF
DNA: TGTGCCAGCAGCTTGAGTCTAGTGGCTTTCTTT

D: NA
J: TRBJ1-2
V: TRBV4-1
size: NA
CDR3: CASSQETSYGYTF
DNA: TGCGCCAGCAGCCAAGAGACAAGCTATGGCTACACCTTC

D: TRBD2
J: TRBJ2-1
V: TRBV7-2
size: once
CDR3: CASSIGTIYEQFF
DNA: TGTGCCAGCAGCATCGGGACTATTTATGAGCAGTTCTTC

D: NA
J: TRBJ1-1
V: TRBV11-1
size: NA
CDR3: CASSFEAEAFF
DNA: TGTGCCAGCAGCTTCGAGGCTGAAGCTTTCTTT

D: NA
J: TRBJ2-2
V: TRBV2
size: NA
CDR3: CASSGRRSRSGELFF
DNA: TGTGCCAGCAGTGGAAGGAGGAGCCGGAGCGGGGAGCTGTTTTTT

D: TRBD2
J: TRBJ2-3
V: TRBV5-1
size: NA
CDR3: CASSSERGSTDTQYF
DNA: TGCGCCAGCAGCTCGGAGCGGGGGAGCACAGATACGCAGTATTTT

D: NA
J: TRBJ2-3
V: TRBV9
size: NA
CDR3: CASSVGAIRSPDTQYF
DNA: TGTGCCAGCAGCGTAGGTGCTATTCGCTCCCCAGATACGCAGTATTTT

D: TRBD2
J: TRBJ2-3
V: TRBV5-1
size: NA
CDR3: CASSLGAGGTDTQYF
DNA: TGCGCCAGCAGCTTGGGGGCGGGGGGCACAGATACGCAGTATTTT

D: NA
J: TRBJ1-1
V: TRBV18
size: NA
CDR3: CASSPMEAGAMLNTEAFF
DNA: TGTGCCAGCTCACCAATGGAGGCAGGGGCGATGTTGAACACTGAAGCTTTCTTT

D: TRBD1
J: TRBJ1-2
V: TRBV7-2
size: NA
CDR3: CASSFGGTGGSRKGYTF
DNA: TGTGCCAGCAGCTTTGGAGGGACAGGGGGCTCTCGAAAAGGCTACACCTTC

D: NA
J: TRBJ1-1
V: TRBV7-2
size: NA
CDR3: CASRITAVQKKYEAFF
DNA: TGTGCCAGCAGAATAACAGCTGTCCAGAAAAAGTATGAAGCTTTCTTT

D: NA
J: TRBJ2-5
V: TRBV7-8
size: NA
CDR3: CASSLAGRVRETQYF
DNA: TGTGCCAGCAGCTTAGCGGGCAGGGTGAGGGAGACCCAGTACTTC

D: TRBD1
J: TRBJ1-2
V: TRBV14
size: NA
CDR3: CASSYETGGWAYGYTF
DNA: TGTGCCAGCAGCTATGAGACAGGGGGCTGGGCCTATGGCTACACCTTC

D: TRBD1
J: TRBJ1-1
V: TRBV9
size: once
CDR3: CASSVKGQGGTEAFF
DNA: TGTGCCAGCAGCGTAAAGGGACAGGGGGGCACTGAAGCTTTCTTT

D: TRBD1
J: TRBJ1-4
V: TRBV7-8
size: NA
CDR3: CASSLGTGAPLFF
DNA: TGTGCCAGCAGCTTAGGGACAGGGGCCCCGCTGTTTTTT

D: TRBD1
J: TRBJ2-2
V: TRBV7-7
size: NA
CDR3: CASSLRQGRNTGELFF
DNA: TGTGCCAGCAGCCTCCGACAGGGAAGAAACACCGGGGAGCTGTTTTTT

D: NA
J: TRBJ1-2
V: TRBV6-5
size: NA
CDR3: CASSVLGENYGYTF
DNA: TGTGCCAGCAGTGTTTTAGGGGAAAACTATGGCTACACCTTC

D: TRBD1
J: TRBJ2-2
V: TRBV10-2
size: NA
CDR3: CATNRGGQGWAGELFF
DNA: TGCGCCACCAACCGAGGAGGACAGGGGTGGGCCGGGGAGCTGTTTTTT

D: NA
J: TRBJ1-1
V: TRBV2
size: NA
CDR3: CASSTGRGILTEAFF
DNA: TGTGCCAGCAGTACAGGGCGTGGTATCCTCACTGAAGCTTTCTTT

D: NA
J: TRBJ1-3
V: TRBV7-2
size: NA
CDR3: CASSLGGRGNTIYF
DNA: TGTGCCAGCAGCTTAGGGGGCCGCGGAAACACCATATATTTT

D: TRBD1
J: TRBJ2-1
V: TRBV10-3
size: NA
CDR3: CAISPGTGNEQFF
DNA: TGTGCCATCAGTCCCGGGACAGGGAATGAGCAGTTCTTC

D: TRBD1
J: TRBJ2-3
V: TRBV5-4
size: NA
CDR3: CASTLGDRGTDTQYF
DNA: TGTGCCAGCACCCTTGGGGACAGGGGAACAGATACGCAGTATTTT

D: NA
J: TRBJ1-2
V: TRBV21-1
size: NA
CDR3: CASSKAEAPYYGYTF
DNA: TGTGCCAGCAGCAAAGCAGAAGCCCCCTACTATGGCTACACCTTC

D: NA
J: TRBJ2-5
V: TRBV5-1
size: once
CDR3: CASRGTIQETQYF
DNA: TGCGCCAGCCGAGGGACAATACAAGAGACCCAGTACTTC

D: NA
J: TRBJ1-2
V: TRBV14
size: NA
CDR3: CASSPRLGGSLFGYTF
DNA: TGTGCCAGCAGCCCCCGTCTGGGAGGATCCCTTTTTGGCTACACCTTC

D: TRBD1
J: TRBJ1-2
V: TRBV7-2
size: few
CDR3: CASSLGRGHYGYTF
DNA: TGTGCCAGCAGCTTAGGCAGGGGGCACTATGGCTACACCTTC

D: NA
J: TRBJ2-3
V: TRBV6-4
size: NA
CDR3: CASQGQDTQYF
DNA: TGTGCCAGCCAAGGACAAGATACGCAGTATTTT

D: NA
J: TRBJ2-2
V: TRBV5-4
size: NA
CDR3: CASSLGLARIANTGELFF
DNA: TGTGCCAGCAGCTTGGGGCTAGCGCGAATCGCGAACACCGGGGAGCTGTTTTTT

D: NA
J: TRBJ2-7
V: TRBV7-9
size: NA
CDR3: CASSSYEDSSYEQYF
DNA: TGTGCCAGCAGCTCGTACGAGGACAGCTCCTACGAGCAGTACTTC

D: NA
J: TRBJ2-3
V: TRBV19
size: few
CDR3: CASSITFADTQYF
DNA: TGTGCCAGTAGTATTACTTTCGCGGATACGCAGTATTTT

D: NA
J: TRBJ1-1
V: TRBV5-1
size: once
CDR3: CASSLRYSTDYTEAFF
DNA: TGCGCCAGCAGCTTACGATATTCAACAGATTACACTGAAGCTTTCTTT

D: NA
J: TRBJ2-5
V: TRBV11-2
size: NA
CDR3: CASTPVSRETQYF
DNA: TGTGCCAGCACCCCTGTTTCGAGGGAGACCCAGTACTTC

D: NA
J: TRBJ2-4
V: TRBV10-3
size: NA
CDR3: CAISESYIQYF
DNA: TGTGCCATCAGTGAGTCCTACATTCAGTACTTC

D: TRBD1
J: TRBJ1-1
V: TRBV5-1
size: NA
CDR3: CASSFGQGAPVEAFF
DNA: TGCGCCAGCAGCTTCGGACAGGGGGCGCCCGTTGAAGCTTTCTTT

D: TRBD1
J: TRBJ1-1
V: TRBV6-5
size: NA
CDR3: CASSYSRQGTEAFF
DNA: TGTGCCAGCAGTTACTCTCGACAGGGAACTGAAGCTTTCTTT

D: NA
J: TRBJ2-5
V: TRBV7-2
size: NA
CDR3: CASSRGRVETQYF
DNA: TGTGCCAGCAGCCGCGGTAGAGTAGAGACCCAGTACTTC

D: NA
J: TRBJ1-5
V: TRBV19
size: NA
CDR3: CASSSQGNQPQHF
DNA: TGTGCCAGTAGTTCACAGGGCAATCAGCCCCAGCATTTT

D: NA
J: TRBJ1-2
V: TRBV7-9
size: NA
CDR3: CASSIWTETKNYGYTF
DNA: TGTGCCAGCAGCATCTGGACAGAGACGAAGAACTATGGCTACACCTTC

D: NA
J: TRBJ1-4
V: TRBV10-3
size: few
CDR3: CAISDIFTGEKLFF
DNA: TGTGCCATCAGTGATATTTTCACGGGGGAAAAACTGTTTTTT

D: TRBD1
J: TRBJ1-5
V: TRBV7-9
size: NA
CDR3: CASSQGQNDQPQHF
DNA: TGTGCCAGCAGCCAGGGACAGAACGATCAGCCCCAGCATTTT

D: TRBD2
J: TRBJ2-5
V: TRBV5-4
size: NA
CDR3: CASSSGTSGGRETQYF
DNA: TGTGCCAGCAGCTCAGGGACTAGCGGGGGGAGGGAGACCCAGTACTTC

D: NA
J: TRBJ1-1
V: TRBV10-3
size: NA
CDR3: CAISESVTGDTEAFF
DNA: TGTGCCATCAGTGAGTCGGTCACGGGAGACACTGAAGCTTTCTTT

D: TRBD1
J: TRBJ2-7
V: TRBV10-2
size: NA
CDR3: CASRAGTGGANYEQYF
DNA: TGCGCCAGCAGGGCCGGGACAGGGGGCGCCAACTACGAGCAGTACTTC

D: NA
J: TRBJ1-2
V: TRBV6-1
size: NA
CDR3: CASSENGGANYGYTF
DNA: TGTGCCAGCAGTGAAAACGGGGGGGCTAACTATGGCTACACCTTC

D: NA
J: TRBJ2-5
V: TRBV1
size: NA
CDR3: CTSSQARASGETQYF
DNA: TGCACCAGCAGCCAAGCCCGGGCCTCAGGGGAGACCCAGTACTTC

D: NA
J: TRBJ2-7
V: TRBV11-2
size: NA
CDR3: CASSLGGTLSYEQYF
DNA: TGTGCCAGCAGCTTAGGTGGGACACTGAGCTACGAGCAGTACTTC

D: TRBD1
J: TRBJ1-3
V: TRBV9
size: NA
CDR3: CASSADRGPLSGNTIYF
DNA: TGTGCCAGCAGCGCGGACAGGGGTCCGCTCTCTGGAAACACCATATATTTT

D: NA
J: TRBJ1-3
V: TRBV6-5
size: once
CDR3: CASSYGRLSGNTIYF
DNA: TGTGCCAGCAGTTACGGCAGGCTCTCTGGAAACACCATATATTTT

D: NA
J: TRBJ1-5
V: TRBV5-5
size: NA
CDR3: CASSREADISNQPQHF
DNA: TGTGCCAGCAGCCGTGAGGCGGACATTAGCAATCAGCCCCAGCATTTT

D: NA
J: TRBJ1-1
V: TRBV18
size: NA
CDR3: CASSSDRNMNTEAFF
DNA: TGTGCCAGCTCATCTGACAGAAACATGAACACTGAAGCTTTCTTT

D: NA
J: TRBJ2-7
V: TRBV14
size: NA
CDR3: CASSHTYEQYF
DNA: TGTGCCAGCAGCCACACCTACGAGCAGTACTTC

D: NA
J: TRBJ1-5
V: TRBV28
size: NA
CDR3: CASRPLRGGPLSQPQHF
DNA: TGTGCCAGCAGACCCCTCCGAGGAGGGCCCCTAAGTCAGCCCCAGCATTTT